This is a list of T cell receptor beta chains from one sample in a study of molecular identifiers for immune sequencing clone quantification. TCRdb used MiXCR to reprocess the PCR reads, holding one entry per CDR3 protein. The table lists hundreds of thousands of distinct CDR3 sequences, 24% of them singletons. The sample taken for sequencing was naive CD8+ T cells from blood, with Jurkat cell RNA spiked in. These receptors were collected from a human donor in good health. Some libraries in this study had Jurkat cell RNA spiked in. CDR3s include the opening cysteine and the closing phenylalanine or tryptophan. The D gene is left open where the match is weak. Size is omitted from some rows. Given values are once, few, many or a class for expanded clones.

v_call	d_call	j_call	clone_size	cdr3_nt	cdr3_aa
TRBV28	NA	TRBJ2-6	few	TGTGCCAGCAGCAGGGGCCCTCCCCGCTCTGGGGCCAACGTCCTGACTTTC	CASSRGPPRSGANVLTF
TRBV10-2	TRBD2	TRBJ2-1	few	TGCGCCAGCAAGGAGCGGGGCGGTGAGCAGTTCTTC	CASKERGGEQFF
TRBV3-1	NA	TRBJ1-1	NA	TGTGCCAGCAGCCCGGCAACCGGAGTTTTCGGAGCTTTCTTT	CASSPATGVFGAFF
TRBV29-1	NA	TRBJ2-7	NA	TGCAGCGTTGAAGATGTTGCAGTACCCTACGAGCAGTACTTC	CSVEDVAVPYEQYF
TRBV9	NA	TRBJ1-1	NA	TGTGCCAGCAGCCCGATGACACAGGGAGGAATCCTCACTGAAGCTTTCTTT	CASSPMTQGGILTEAFF
TRBV19	NA	TRBJ1-5	NA	TGTGCCAGTAGTATCACAGGGCCGTGGCAGCCCCAGCATTTT	CASSITGPWQPQHF
TRBV7-2	TRBD1	TRBJ2-5	many	TGTGCCAGCAGCCTGCCGGACAGGGGTCCTGAGACCCAGTACTTC	CASSLPDRGPETQYF
TRBV3-1	TRBD1	TRBJ2-2	many	TGTGCCAGCAGCCAAGAGATTATTTTAGGGGACAGGAACACCGGGGAGCTGTTTTTT	CASSQEIILGDRNTGELFF
TRBV30	NA	TRBJ2-1	few	TGTGCCTGGAGGGGACTGAGCTCCTACAATGAGCAGTTCTTC	CAWRGLSSYNEQFF
TRBV5-6	NA	TRBJ2-3	NA	TGTGCCAGCAGCTTGAGGAGGCTGACAGATACGCAGTATTTT	CASSLRRLTDTQYF
TRBV7-9	NA	TRBJ1-1	NA	TGTGCCAGCAGCTCTGGGGCTAACACTGAAGCTTTCTTT	CASSSGANTEAFF
TRBV27	NA	TRBJ2-6	NA	TGTGCCAGCAGTTGGACGGGTCGCTCTGGGGCCAACGTCCTGACTTTC	CASSWTGRSGANVLTF
TRBV28	TRBD2	TRBJ2-7	NA	TGTGCCACTAAATGGACTAGCTACGAGCAGTACTTC	CATKWTSYEQYF
TRBV29-1	NA	TRBJ1-2	NA	TGCAGCGTTGTGTTGGGCAGGGTACCCGGCTACACTTTC	CSVVLGRVPGYTF
TRBV19	NA	TRBJ1-1	few	TGTGCCAGTAGTACCCTAATGGACACTGAAGCTTTCTTT	CASSTLMDTEAFF
TRBV28	NA	TRBJ1-5	NA	TGTGCCGGAGGGAAGACAGGAAACAATCAGCCCCAGCATTTT	CAGGKTGNNQPQHF
TRBV20-1	NA	TRBJ2-4	NA	TGCAGTGCTTTTACCGGGACAATAGCCAAAAACATTCAGTACTTC	CSAFTGTIAKNIQYF
TRBV7-3	NA	TRBJ2-3	NA	TGTGCCAGCAGCTTAATAGGATGGGGCGCAGGTACGCAGTATTTT	CASSLIGWGAGTQYF
TRBV10-2	NA	TRBJ1-2	once	TGCGCCAGCAACGACAAACAGACGTACTATGGCTACACCTTC	CASNDKQTYYGYTF
TRBV29-1	NA	TRBJ2-7	few	TGCAGCGTTGAAATAGCGACAGCCGGCTACGAGCAGTACTTC	CSVEIATAGYEQYF
TRBV19	NA	TRBJ1-2	few	TGTGCCAGTAGTAATAAGGGCCCAGGGGCAACAAATGGCTACACCTTC	CASSNKGPGATNGYTF
TRBV19	TRBD1	TRBJ2-7	NA	TGTGCCAGTAGTTTCTACTCCGGGACAGGGGCCTACGAGCAGTACTTC	CASSFYSGTGAYEQYF
TRBV7-6	NA	TRBJ2-3	many	TGTGCCAGCAGCTTCATCTCCCAGAGGGGGGGCATCACAGATACGCAGTATTTT	CASSFISQRGGITDTQYF
TRBV27	NA	TRBJ1-1	NA	TGTGCCAGCAGTTTGTCTGAGGGCTCGGGGGCTTTCTTT	CASSLSEGSGAFF
TRBV20-1	TRBD2	TRBJ2-3	NA	TGCAGTGCTCCCTATACTAGCGGGAGCGTCGATACGCAGTATTTT	CSAPYTSGSVDTQYF
TRBV30	NA	TRBJ2-7	many	TGTGCCTGGAGTGGTGGCCAGGGCTACGAGCAGTACTTC	CAWSGGQGYEQYF
TRBV10-3	NA	TRBJ2-5	many	TGTGCCATCAGTGAGATGGGGTCCGCAGAGACCCAGTACTTC	CAISEMGSAETQYF
TRBV6-6	TRBD2	TRBJ2-3	few	TGTGCCAGCAGTTACGTCCGACTAGCATTCACAGATACGCAGTATTTT	CASSYVRLAFTDTQYF
TRBV13	TRBD1	TRBJ1-4	few	TGTGCCAGCAGCTCCAGACAGGGCATTAATGAAAAACTGTTTTTT	CASSSRQGINEKLFF
TRBV4-1	NA	TRBJ2-6	few	TGCGCCAGCAGCCAAGAGATAAGTCCCTCTGGGGCCAACGTCCTGACTTTC	CASSQEISPSGANVLTF
TRBV4-1	TRBD2	TRBJ2-5	few	TGCGCCAGCAGCCAGGCGGGGGGGCTTGAGACCCAGTACTTC	CASSQAGGLETQYF
TRBV2	NA	TRBJ2-3	once	TGTGCCAGCAGTGAAGCGGCAGATACGCAGTATTTT	CASSEAADTQYF
TRBV9	NA	TRBJ2-2	many	TGTGCCAGCAGCGCAGGGGTCGGGGAGCTGTTTTTT	CASSAGVGELFF
TRBV7-9	TRBD1	TRBJ2-7	few	TGTGCCAGCAGCTTCCACGACAGGGGTCTCGAGCAGTACTTC	CASSFHDRGLEQYF
TRBV29-1	TRBD1	TRBJ2-1	NA	TGCAGCGTCAGGGACAGTCGGGTCCTGAGCAATGAGCAGTTCTTC	CSVRDSRVLSNEQFF
TRBV19	NA	TRBJ2-2	many	TGTGCCAGTAGTATACCTGTCGGGGTATCCACCGGGGAGCTGTTTTTT	CASSIPVGVSTGELFF